Described below is a single T cell receptor beta chain sequence and its context. The antigen is not known. The CDR3 consists of 19 residues. V was shortened by 0 bases and J by 0 bases, with 18 bases between the two germline ends. CDR1 SEHNR and CDR2 FQNEAQ come from the germline V gene (reference sequence). This sample was taken from a study of T cell responses to AZD1222 COVID-19 vaccine. General observations from the study: Possibly, clonal diversity was underestimated; donors were largely white British and included more females. Rises in breadth and depth of Spike-specific TCRs came after two AZD1222 doses.

This table comes from immunoSEQ multiplex PCR, and its TCRdb copy is limited to in-frame clones, with some not included. The sample consists of 250,000 or so clones, roughly 93% of them appearing once. The sequencing used peripheral blood, collected on day 0 of AZD1222 vaccination. The chain links TRBV7-9 to TRBJ2-1, with a possible D match to TRBD2 (5 bases). The receptor was isolated from an adult in good health. This CDR3 is CASSLAPLSGPSSYNEQFF. Written as DNA, the CDR3 is TGTGCCAGCAGCTTAGCCCCCCTCAGCGGCCCTAGCTCCTACAATGAGCAGTTCTTC.